A selection of T cell receptor beta chains follows, all from one sample in a study of T cells in Graves' hyperthyroidism and ophthalmopathy. TCRdb passed the multiplex PCR reads through MiXCR, listing each CDR3 protein once. The data contain about 740,000 distinct CDR3 sequences, 12% to 15% of them singletons. The sequencing input was blood. These receptors came from a woman under 30 with Graves' hyperthyroidism. CDR3s include the opening cysteine and the closing phenylalanine or tryptophan. D genes are given only for firm matches. Expanded clones are given a class, and other clones once, few, many or no size at all.

abundance	j_gene	v_gene	d_gene	CDR3aa	CDR3nt
few	TRBJ1-3	TRBV7-2	NA	CASSGTLDSGNTIYF	TGTGCCAGCTCCGGGACACTCGATTCTGGAAACACCATATATTTT
many	TRBJ2-5	TRBV7-9	TRBD2	CASSSGLAGEKPKRTQYF	TGTGCCAGCAGCTCAGGACTAGCGGGAGAAAAACCGAAGAGGACCCAGTACTTC
few	TRBJ2-7	TRBV28	NA	CASREGGMNYEQYF	TGTGCCAGCAGAGAGGGGGGGATGAACTACGAGCAGTACTTC
many	TRBJ2-3	TRBV9	NA	CASSVKDTQYF	TGTGCCAGCAGCGTTAAAGATACGCAGTATTTT
few	TRBJ1-2	TRBV20-1	NA	CSARDFGRRDGKGYTF	TGCAGTGCTAGGGACTTCGGACGGAGGGATGGAAAAGGCTACACCTTC
NA	TRBJ1-2	TRBV4-3	TRBD1	CASSQDRDRGYGYTF	TGCGCCAGCAGCCAAGACCGGGACAGGGGCTATGGCTACACCTTC
many	TRBJ2-1	TRBV20-1	NA	CSAAPGRSVFSYNEQFF	TGCAGTGCTGCCCCCGGCAGGAGCGTATTCTCCTACAATGAGCAGTTCTTC
many	TRBJ2-4	TRBV27	NA	CASSTGLAKNIQYF	TGTGCCAGCAGTACGGGACTAGCCAAAAACATTCAGTACTTC
many	TRBJ1-2	TRBV3-1	NA	CASSPGRAHGYTF	TGTGCCAGCAGCCCCGGGAGGGCACATGGCTACACCTTC
NA	TRBJ2-1	TRBV3-1	NA	CASSLNPGYEQFF	TGTGCCAGCAGCCTTAACCCCGGGTATGAGCAGTTCTTC
NA	TRBJ2-1	TRBV7-2	TRBD2	CASSSRTSGKNEQFF	TGTGCCAGCAGCAGTAGGACTAGCGGGAAAAATGAGCAGTTCTTC
many	TRBJ2-1	TRBV2	TRBD2	CASSGGTSRDNEQFF	TGTGCCAGCAGTGGAGGGACTAGTAGGGACAATGAGCAGTTCTTC